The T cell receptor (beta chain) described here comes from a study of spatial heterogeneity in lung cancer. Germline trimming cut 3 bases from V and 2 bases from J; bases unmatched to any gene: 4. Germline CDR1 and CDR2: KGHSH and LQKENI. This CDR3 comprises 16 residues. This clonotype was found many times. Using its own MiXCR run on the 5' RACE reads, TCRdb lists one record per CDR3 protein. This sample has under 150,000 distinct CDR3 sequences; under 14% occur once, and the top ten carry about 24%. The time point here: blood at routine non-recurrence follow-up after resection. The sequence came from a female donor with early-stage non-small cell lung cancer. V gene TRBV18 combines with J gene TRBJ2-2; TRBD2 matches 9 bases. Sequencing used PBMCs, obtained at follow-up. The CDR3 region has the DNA TGTGCCAGCTCACCTTCTAGCGGGACCAACACCGGGGAGCTGTTTTTT. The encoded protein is CASSPSSGTNTGELFF.